The text below deals with one TCR beta chain. This clone appeared once. Its antigen specificity is not known. No much larger clone is present one base from it, and per-base qualities are unavailable. This sample is part of a study of blood T cell repertoires in COVID-19 (dated by TCRdb to the early 2020s). Study-wide context: Samples from collaborators originated in the United States, Italy and Spain and spanned both the acute and convalescent phases of COVID-19. Subjects who had been exposed to COVID-19, were actively infected with it, or had recovered from it provided the deeply sampled blood TCRbeta repertoires that made up the dataset. Where available, HLA class I and class II types were obtained from metadata supplied by the sample provider rather than from assay-based typing. The samples were drawn from the first 160 participants of the ongoing ImmuneRACE study and from 1,200 or so subjects provided by 6 global collaborators. The material from the prospective study consisted of cDNA or gDNA derived from T cells, B-cell-depleted T cells, or PBMCs. The sample metadata nearly always contained a de-identified subject ID, COVID-19 status, age in years and sex. A freely available public database, intended as a resource for researchers studying the immune response to SARS-CoV-2, is where the repertoires were released.

Collaborating institutions collected whole blood in K2EDTA tubes following their own protocols. For TCRbeta analysis, collaborators shipped samples in one of three forms: frozen whole blood, isolated PBMCs, or DNA extracted from either of those sample types. At the junction V is shortened by 5 bases and J by 8 bases, with 18 bases in between. From cysteine to phenylalanine, the CDR3 is 14 amino acids long. The kept DNA is CDR3 alone, 42 bases in frame from the first base. From the germline V gene, CDR1 is SGHTA and CDR2 is FQGNSA. TCRbeta CDR3 regions were amplified from genomic DNA using the immunoSEQ Assay, a bias-controlled multiplex PCR. In the source study's methods: The number of nucleated cells in each sample was estimated from the amplification of reference gene primers within the assay. To quantify the absolute abundance of each unique TCRbeta CDR3 rearrangement, sequence reads were collapsed and filtered. For each sample, productive Simpson clonality was calculated by taking the square root of Simpson's diversity index across productive rearrangements. TCRdb re-hosts the immuneACCESS table, in-frame sequences only. Its copies lack some clones; in the studies checked, an unresolved V gene accounts for under half of them, and the cause for the rest is not known. V and J calls and clone size are given by that table; D and trimming were obtained from the DNA. The sample contains approximately 250,000 clones, approximately 81% of them found a single time. Over 0.95% of the sample is held by the ten biggest clonotypes.

The study at large found these results: The amount of clinical and demographic metadata varied by source and participant and was provided uncurated.

This sequence uses TRBV7-2 and TRBJ1-2, with no confident D gene call. The sequence was collected from a man between 40 and 49 years old with acute or convalescent COVID-19. Input material: peripheral blood. The CDR3 protein is CASSPPSTSAGYTF. The bases read TGTGCCAGCAGCCCCCCCTCGACATCCGCCGGCTACACCTTC.